Here is one T cell receptor (beta chain) with its context. The data were obtained in a study of blood T cell repertoires in COVID-19. The CDR3 runs to 15 residues. V was pared by 6 bases and J by 0 bases, with 5 bases of the junction left unmatched. Germline V gives CDR1 MNHNY, CDR2 SVGAGI (reference sequence). Generated by immunoSEQ multiplex PCR, the TCRdb table keeps only in-frame clones and is missing some. The sample has about 50,000 clones, approximately 80% seen once. The receptor was isolated from a woman aged 60-75 years with acute or convalescent COVID-19. The chain employs TRBV6-6 and TRBJ1-3; 7 positions agree with TRBD1. The sequenced material came from peripheral blood. CDR3 in amino acids: CASSRQGDSGNTIYF. The CDR3 DNA follows: TGTGCCAGCAGCCGCCAGGGGGACTCTGGAAACACCATATATTTT.